The 16 T cell receptor beta chains below all came from one sample that was sequenced in a study of T cell repertoires in cytomegalovirus infection. Their cognate antigens are unknown. TCRdb used MiXCR to reprocess the reads, holding one entry per CDR3 protein. This sample carries about 830,000 distinct CDR3 sequences, 32% of them seen once, and the ten largest clones take roughly 12%. The specimen comprised cultured CD8+ T cells from PBMCs, sampled from culture after CMV antigen stimulation. The receptors stem from a human donor in good health (CMV status not recorded). Some clones in this sample may be carry-over from other donors' samples.

This clonotype has more than one count but fewer than ten. The chain is built from TRBV7-2 and TRBJ2-3, with a tentative D call TRBD2 (6 bases). Germline values: CDR1 SGHTA, CDR2 FQGNSA. There are 16 residues in the CDR3. V was clipped by 2 bases and J by 1 base, with 13 bases between them. This CDR3 is CASSLTGLSGTDTQYF. For the CDR3, the DNA is TGTGCCAGCAGCTTAACTGGACTAAGCGGCACAGATACGCAGTATTTT. The entire variable domain, with the rest obtained from reference TRBV7-2 and TRBJ2-3, is as follows: GAGVSQSPSNKVTEKGKDVELRCDPISGHTALYWYRQSLGQGLEFLIYFQGNSAPDKSGLPSDRFSAERTGGSVSTLTIQRTQQEDSAVYLCASSLTGLSGTDTQYFGPGTRLTVL.

At least ten counts were recorded for this clonotype. The V gene is TRBV4-1, the J gene TRBJ1-1, with 10 positions matching TRBD1. V lost 4 bases and J lost 4; bases outside the gene matches: 6. The germline V gene encodes CDR1 MGHRA and CDR2 YSYEKL. CDR3 length equals 15 residues. The CDR3 nucleotides are TGCGCCAGCAGCCGCGACAGGGGGCCGGGCACTGAAGCTTTCTTT. This translates into CASSRDRGPGTEAFF.

The genes are TRBV27 and TRBJ1-1; 10 nucleotides agree with TRBD1. The germline V gene has CDR1 MNHEY and CDR2 SMNVEV (reference sequence). V dropped 6 bases and J dropped 1; count of bases not matched to a gene: 8. The CDR3 totals 16 residues. The CDR3 nucleotides are TGTGCCAGCAGCAGCCTGGGGACAGGGGAGAACACTGAAGCTTTCTTT. Translating gives CASSSLGTGENTEAFF.

The rearrangement joins TRBV7-8 to TRBJ1-2; D may be TRBD1 (5 bases). Trimming took 2 bases from V and 8 from J, leaving 18 bases between them. Germline V gene sequence: CDR1 SGHVS, CDR2 FQNEAQ. CDR3 length equals 15 residues. The CDR3 loop is CASSLSGGGDGGYTF. DNA for the CDR3: TGTGCCAGCAGCTTAAGCGGCGGGGGAGATGGGGGCTACACCTTC. The variable domain in full, completed from reference TRBV7-8 and TRBJ1-2, reads GAGVSQSPRYKVAKRGQDVALRCDPISGHVSLFWYQQALGQGPEFLTYFQNEAQLDKSGLPSDRFFAERPEGSVSTLKIQRTQQEDSAVYLCASSLSGGGDGGYTFGSGTRLTVV.

The gene calls are TRBV5-1 and TRBJ1-2, with TRBD1 matching over 8 bases. From germline, CDR1 is SGHRS and CDR2 YFSETQ. There are 16 residues in the CDR3. The V gene end was trimmed by 4 bases and the J gene end by 3 bases; junction bases not matched to a gene: 11. The DNA for the CDR3 is TGCGCCAGCAGCGGGGAACAGGGGGAGTTTGACTATGGCTACACCTTC. Protein: CASSGEQGEFDYGYTF.

This chain links TRBV6-2 or TRBV6-3 with TRBJ2-3, with 9 positions matching TRBD1. Germline assignment: CDR1 MNHEY and CDR2 SVGEGT. Losses at the gene ends were 2 bases for V and 4 bases for J; bases not matched to a gene: 7. The length of the CDR3 is 16 residues. The CDR3 here is CASSYTPGQGPDTQYF. The CDR3 DNA reads as TGTGCCAGCAGTTACACACCGGGACAGGGCCCAGATACGCAGTATTTT.

This clonotype has a handful of counts. V usage is TRBV2 and J usage is TRBJ2-1; the D call may be TRBD1 or TRBD2 (5 bases each). V lost 10 bases and J 10 bases, leaving 17 bases between the germline ends. Germline loops: CDR1 SNHLY, CDR2 FYNNEI. The CDR3 totals 12 residues. The CDR3, as DNA: TGTGCCACCCAGGTTGGCAGGGACGAGCAGTTCTTC. Protein product: CATQVGRDEQFF.

This clonotype was counted at least ten times. The genes are TRBV7-6 and TRBJ2-5; D gene uncertain. The germline V gene encodes CDR1 SGHVS and CDR2 FNYEAQ. The CDR3 sequence is 13 residues long. V was cut by 1 base and J by 1 base, with 4 bases left in between. The CDR3 DNA is TGTGCCAGCAGCTTAGGTTCCCAAGAGACCCAGTACTTC. This gives the protein CASSLGSQETQYF.

For this clonotype: A single base separates this from a much larger clone, so it may be a read error. V usage is TRBV6-2 or TRBV6-3 and J usage is TRBJ1-1; the D is unclear. Per the germline V gene, CDR1 is MNHEY and CDR2 is SVGEGT. This CDR3 is built from 13 residues. The V end was cut by 1 base, the J end by 3 bases, with 6 bases between. CDR3 in amino acids: CASSYFQYTEAFF. CDR3 bases: TGTGCCAGCAGTTACTTTCAGTACACTGAAGCTTTCTTT.

J is TRBJ2-3 and V is TRBV15; 7 nucleotides align to TRBD1. The J segment lost 0 bases and the V segment lost 1 base, leaving 4 bases of the junction unmatched. The CDR3 is 16 amino acids. The germline gives CDR1 LNHNV, CDR2 YYDKDF (reference sequence). CDR3: CATSRGDSYSTDTQYF. CDR3 nucleotide sequence: TGTGCCACCAGCAGAGGGGACAGCTATAGCACAGATACGCAGTATTTT.

The CDR3 loop is CASSDGSLYNQPQHF. As DNA, the CDR3 is TGTGCCAGCAGTGATGGGTCTCTTTACAATCAGCCCCAGCATTTT. The J gene is TRBJ1-5, the V gene TRBV6-1; D unresolved. Trimming pared 3 bases from V and 3 bases from J, leaving 12 bases between. The germline V gene has CDR1 MNHNS and CDR2 SASEGT. This CDR3 is built from 15 residues.

The CDR3 protein is CATSRPHNEQFF. In DNA form, the CDR3 reads TGTGCCACCAGCAGACCACACAATGAGCAGTTCTTC. The chain recombines TRBV15 with TRBJ2-1; D is uncertain. V gave up 2 bases and J gave up 5 bases, with 4 bases separating them. This CDR3 region has 12 residues. Germline loops: CDR1 LNHNV, CDR2 YYDKDF (reference sequence).

The chain has TRBV19 and TRBJ2-1; 10 bases are a match to TRBD2. CDR1 LNHDA and CDR2 SQIVND come from the germline V gene (reference sequence). The CDR3 spans 20 residues. V trimming: 4 bases; J trimming: 2 bases; junction bases outside the gene matches: 17. The chain's CDR3 is CASSTQSGGARRRPYNEQFF. The CDR3 coding sequence is TGTGCCAGTAGTACTCAGAGCGGGGGGGCCAGAAGGAGGCCCTACAATGAGCAGTTCTTC.

This clonotype was detected a few times. The chain couples TRBV12-3 or TRBV12-4 to TRBJ2-3; TRBD1 agrees at 9 bases. The CDR3 consists of 19 residues. Trimming removed 3 bases from V and 0 bases from J; junction bases left unmatched: 13. The CDR3 bases are TGTGCCAGCAGTTTCTTCCCAACTACCGACAGGGGGAGCACAGATACGCAGTATTTT. Translated, it gives CASSFFPTTDRGSTDTQYF.

This clonotype was seen many times. The chain employs TRBV7-8 and TRBJ1-1; 9 bases align to TRBD1. CDR3 length equals 16 residues. V shed 5 bases, J shed 1 base, and the junction held 8 bases outside the gene matches. Per the germline V gene, CDR1 is SGHVS and CDR2 is FQNEAQ. The CDR3 loop is CASSKSGTGSNTEAFF. The DNA of the CDR3 is TGTGCCAGCAGCAAATCCGGGACAGGGTCGAACACTGAAGCTTTCTTT. Complete variable domain (other parts from reference TRBV7-8 and TRBJ1-1): GAGVSQSPRYKVAKRGQDVALRCDPISGHVSLFWYQQALGQGPEFLTYFQNEAQLDKSGLPSDRFFAERPEGSVSTLKIQRTQQEDSAVYLCASSKSGTGSNTEAFFGQGTRLTVV.

The V and J genes are TRBV12-3 or TRBV12-4 and TRBJ2-1, with 15 nucleotides matching TRBD2. Trimming took 4 bases from V and 8 from J; bases not matched to a gene: 12. The CDR3 has 18 residues. As DNA, the CDR3 is TGTGCCAGCAGTTGGGCCGGGACTAGCGGGGGGTATAGGCATGAGCAGTTCTTC. Its translation: CASSWAGTSGGYRHEQFF.